This T cell receptor (beta chain) came from a study of sequential checkpoint blockade in melanoma. The wider study: Patients were randomized 1:1 to nivolumab-then-ipilimumab or ipilimumab-then-nivolumab first-line. Maintenance nivolumab came after either treatment sequence.

The treatment was: randomized to nivolumab then ipilimumab (arm A) or the reverse (arm B). From thawed PBMCs, live CD3+CD8+ cells negative for CD19 and CD56 were sorted. Measured with immunoSEQ multiplex PCR; TCRdb has only the in-frame clones, and not every one. The table lists under 20,000 clones, 70% to 80% of them singletons. In this sample, this clone is medium-sized (0.01 to 0.1%). CDR3 length: 16 residues. Per the germline V gene, CDR1 is SEHNR and CDR2 is FQNEAQ (reference sequence). V dropped 5 bases and J dropped 10; count of bases not matched to a gene: 16. The TCR originated in a human donor with melanoma. This specimen consisted of CD8+ T cells sorted from blood (inferred from file names), obtained from a patient given nivolumab and ipilimumab in sequence. The V gene is TRBV7-9, the J gene TRBJ1-1; 10 bases map to TRBD1. The CDR3 loop is CASSLPGGTGVFGAFF. CDR3 in DNA: TGTGCCAGCAGCCTCCCAGGCGGGACAGGGGTTTTCGGAGCTTTCTTT.